This TCR beta chain was identified in a study of blood T cell repertoires in COVID-19 (dated by TCRdb to about 2020). Regarding the complete study: Samples from collaborators originated in the United States, Italy and Spain and spanned both the acute and convalescent phases of COVID-19. The dataset comprised deeply sampled blood TCRbeta repertoires from subjects exposed to, actively infected with, or recovered from COVID-19. The prospective study material was composed of cDNA or gDNA derived from T cells, B-cell-depleted T cells, or PBMCs. A de-identified subject ID, COVID-19 status, age in years and sex were almost always included in the sample metadata. Where available, HLA class I and class II types were obtained from metadata supplied by the sample provider rather than from assay-based typing. Samples were obtained from the ongoing ImmuneRACE study (first 160 participants) and from over a thousand subjects provided by 6 global collaborators. The repertoires were released in a freely available public database intended as a resource for research on the immune response to SARS-CoV-2.

Findings and caveats that apply to the study as a whole: How much clinical and demographic metadata was included differed by source and by participant, and the metadata was provided uncurated.

The immunoSEQ Assay, a bias-controlled multiplex PCR, was used to amplify TCRbeta CDR3 regions from genomic DNA. On the authors' methods: Within the assay, amplification of reference gene primers was used to estimate how many nucleated cells each sample contained. Sequence reads were collapsed and filtered to measure the absolute abundance of every unique TCRbeta CDR3 rearrangement. For each sample, productive Simpson clonality was calculated as the square root of Simpson's diversity index over productive rearrangements. TCRdb carries this immuneACCESS record with in-frame sequences only. Its versions omit some clonotypes, under half of them owing to an unresolved V gene in the studies checked, with the rest unexplained. V, J and clone size are those of that table, while D and trimming were read from the DNA. The sample table records 440,000 or so clones; around 91% of these occur just once. The ten most abundant clones make up under 2% of the sample.

On this clone: Its target antigen remains unknown. One base away there is no much larger clone; base qualities are not given.

The CDR3 contains 17 residues, cysteine and phenylalanine counted. Only the CDR3 portion is preserved as DNA: 51 bases, with reading frame beginning at the first base. CDR1 and CDR2 (MGHRA, YSYEKL) derive from the germline V gene. Ends trimmed: V by 4 bases, J by 0 bases; bases unmatched to a gene: 12. One collaborating source in Seattle enrolled patients while the patients were actively infected and followed the patients over time throughout the course of disease. The collaborating institutions used their own protocols to collect whole blood in K2EDTA tubes. For TCRbeta analysis, collaborator samples were shipped as frozen whole blood, as isolated PBMCs, or as DNA extracted from either sample type.

Sample: peripheral blood. The sequence derives from a woman aged 40 to 55 with COVID-19, enrolled during active disease. This sequence uses TRBV4-1 and TRBJ2-7, and 7 junctional nucleotides match TRBD2. The CDR3 region: CASSPLERDRVSYEQYF. The sequence in DNA is TGCGCCAGCAGCCCCCTCGAGCGGGATCGGGTCTCCTACGAGCAGTACTTC.